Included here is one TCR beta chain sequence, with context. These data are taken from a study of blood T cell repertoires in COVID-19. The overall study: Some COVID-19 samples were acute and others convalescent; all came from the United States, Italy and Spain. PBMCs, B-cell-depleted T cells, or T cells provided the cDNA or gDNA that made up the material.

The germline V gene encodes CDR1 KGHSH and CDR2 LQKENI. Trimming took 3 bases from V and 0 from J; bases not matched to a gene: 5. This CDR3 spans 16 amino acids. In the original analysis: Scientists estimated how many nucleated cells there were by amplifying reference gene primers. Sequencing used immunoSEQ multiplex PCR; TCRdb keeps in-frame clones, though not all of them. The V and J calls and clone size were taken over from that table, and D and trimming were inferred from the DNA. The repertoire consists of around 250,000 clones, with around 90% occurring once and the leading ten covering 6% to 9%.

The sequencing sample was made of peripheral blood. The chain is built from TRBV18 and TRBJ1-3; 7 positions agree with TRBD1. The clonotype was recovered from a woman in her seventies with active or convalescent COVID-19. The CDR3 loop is CASSPKQGSSGNTIYF. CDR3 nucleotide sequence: TGTGCCAGCTCACCCAAACAGGGGAGCTCTGGAAACACCATATATTTT.